These 3 T cell receptor beta chains were sequenced from one sample in a study of blood T cell repertoires in COVID-19. TCRdb's table, derived via immunoSEQ multiplex PCR, lists solely in-frame clones and lacks some. In the table there are almost 250,000 clones, around 85% of which are singletons. The material sequenced was PBMCs or T cells enriched from blood (not recorded which). The receptors come from a woman in her forties or fifties with acute COVID-19.

The chain's CDR3 is CASSSRSRGTEAFF. The CDR3 nucleotides are TGTGCCAGCAGCTCCCGTTCTAGGGGGACTGAAGCTTTCTTT. The chain employs TRBV7-2 and TRBJ1-1; D is perhaps TRBD1 (6 bases). Germline V gives CDR1 SGHTA, CDR2 FQGNSA. This CDR3 is built from 14 residues. V lost 4 bases to trimming and J lost 5 bases, with 14 bases between them.

The V gene is TRBV5-1, the J gene TRBJ1-6, with 10 bases matching TRBD1. The germline V gene encodes CDR1 SGHRS and CDR2 YFSETQ. With V trimmed by 4 bases and J by 11 bases, 9 bases remained unmatched. The CDR3 is 15 amino acids. The chain's CDR3 is CASSAGQGVITPLHF. CDR3 in DNA: TGCGCCAGCAGCGCTGGACAGGGGGTAATCACACCCCTCCACTTT.

V is TRBV5-1 and J is TRBJ1-2; 7 bases agree with TRBD1. Germline CDR1 SGHRS, CDR2 YFSETQ. The V segment lost 0 bases and the J segment 4 bases; nucleotides outside the gene matches: 6. The CDR3 covers 15 residues. The CDR3 region is CASSLAETGFYGYTF. The CDR3 bases are TGCGCCAGCAGCTTGGCCGAGACAGGGTTCTATGGCTACACCTTC.